This passage covers 2 T cell receptor beta chains from one sample sequenced in a study of shared clonotypes between healthy human individuals. Repertoires were generated with immunoSEQ multiplex PCR, while TCRdb's copy carries only in-frame clones and drops some. This table holds 800,000 to 1,200,000 clones, 78% found once. Material: memory CD4+ T cells from PBMCs. Described subset: CD45RA-negative fraction. These TCRs come from a man younger than 30 in good health. Some clones in this sample may be carry-over from other donors' samples.

As regards this clone: Other nucleotide sequences from this sample produce the same CDR3. Here the CDR3 DNA reads TGTGCCTGGAGTCCTGACAGGGGAAGTGGCTACACCTTC. Protein sequence: CAWSPDRGSGYTF. The chain has TRBV30 and TRBJ1-2; 8 nucleotides agree with TRBD1. With 2 bases clipped from V and 7 bases from J, the junction kept 6 bases outside the gene matches. The CDR3 spans 13 residues. Per the germline V gene, CDR1 is GTSNPN and CDR2 is SVGIG (reference sequence).

The chain employs TRBV7-3 and TRBJ2-1; 7 bases are a match to TRBD2. The CDR3 is made up of 17 amino acids. The V gene end was trimmed by 5 bases and the J gene end by 0 bases; junction bases not matched to a gene: 10. The germline CDR1 and CDR2 sequences are SGHTA and FQGTGA. The CDR3 DNA sequence: TGTGCCAGCAGCGCAACTAGCGCAGGAAGCTCCTACAATGAGCAGTTCTTC. Translating gives CASSATSAGSSYNEQFF.